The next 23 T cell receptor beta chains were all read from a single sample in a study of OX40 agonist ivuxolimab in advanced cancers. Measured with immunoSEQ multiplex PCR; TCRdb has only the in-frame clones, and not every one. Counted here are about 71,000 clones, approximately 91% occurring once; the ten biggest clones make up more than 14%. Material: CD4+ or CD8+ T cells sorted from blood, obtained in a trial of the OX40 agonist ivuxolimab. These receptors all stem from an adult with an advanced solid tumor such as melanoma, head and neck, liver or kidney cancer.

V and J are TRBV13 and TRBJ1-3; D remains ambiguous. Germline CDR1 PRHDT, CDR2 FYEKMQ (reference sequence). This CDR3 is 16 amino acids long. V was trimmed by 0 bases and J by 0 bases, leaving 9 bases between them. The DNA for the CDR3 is TGTGCCAGCAGCTTAGGGGCGGTGAGCTCTGGAAACACCATATATTTT. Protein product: CASSLGAVSSGNTIYF.

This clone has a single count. CDR3 loop: CASSQDIQGVNEKLFF. For the CDR3, the DNA is TGCGCCAGCAGCCAAGACATACAGGGGGTTAATGAAAAACTGTTTTTT. The J gene is TRBJ1-4, the V gene TRBV4-3; 8 positions agree with TRBD1. Germline assignment: CDR1 LGHNA and CDR2 YSLEER. CDR3 length: 16 amino acids. V shed 0 bases, J shed 4 bases, and the junction held 4 bases outside the gene matches.

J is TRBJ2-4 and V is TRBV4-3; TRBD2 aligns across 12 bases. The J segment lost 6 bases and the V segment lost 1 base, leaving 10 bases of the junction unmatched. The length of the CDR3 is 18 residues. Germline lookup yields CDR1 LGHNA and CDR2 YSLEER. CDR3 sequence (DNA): TGCGCCAGCAGCCAAGTCTGGCTAGCGGGAGGGCCCGGAAACATTCAGTACTTC. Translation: CASSQVWLAGGPGNIQYF.

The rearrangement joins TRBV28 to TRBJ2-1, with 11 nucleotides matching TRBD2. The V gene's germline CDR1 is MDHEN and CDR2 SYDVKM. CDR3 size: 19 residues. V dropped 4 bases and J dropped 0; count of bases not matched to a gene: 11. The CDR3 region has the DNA TGTGCCAGCAGTTCCCCGGGACTAGCGGATGTAGACTCCTACAATGAGCAGTTCTTC. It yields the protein CASSSPGLADVDSYNEQFF.

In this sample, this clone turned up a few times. In DNA, the CDR3 is TGTGCCAGCAGTGGGGTCGGGACAGGTGGTGACTATGGCTACACCTTC. The encoded protein is CASSGVGTGGDYGYTF. V usage is TRBV5-8 and J usage is TRBJ1-2, with TRBD1 matching over 8 bases. This CDR3 spans 16 amino acids. Germline-derived CDR1 and CDR2 are SGHTS and YDEGEE. The V segment lost 5 bases and the J segment 3 bases; nucleotides outside the gene matches: 12.

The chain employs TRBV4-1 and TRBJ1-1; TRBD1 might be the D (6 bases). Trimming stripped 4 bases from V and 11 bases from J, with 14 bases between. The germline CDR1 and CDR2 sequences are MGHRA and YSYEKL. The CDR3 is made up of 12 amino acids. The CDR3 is CASSPDRRVAFF. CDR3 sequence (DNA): TGCGCCAGCAGCCCTGACAGGCGCGTGGCTTTCTTT.

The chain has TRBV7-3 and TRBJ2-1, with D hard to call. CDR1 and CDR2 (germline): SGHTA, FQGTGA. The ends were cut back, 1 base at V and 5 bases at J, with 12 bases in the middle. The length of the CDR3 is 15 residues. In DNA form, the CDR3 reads TGTGCCAGCAGCTTAATTATGAGCCCTAACAATGAGCAGTTCTTC. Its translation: CASSLIMSPNNEQFF.

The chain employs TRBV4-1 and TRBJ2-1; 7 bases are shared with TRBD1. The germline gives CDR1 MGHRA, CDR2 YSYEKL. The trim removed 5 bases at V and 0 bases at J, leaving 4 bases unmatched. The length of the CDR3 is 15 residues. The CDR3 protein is CASSWTGSSYNEQFF. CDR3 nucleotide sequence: TGCGCCAGCAGCTGGACAGGTTCCTCCTACAATGAGCAGTTCTTC.

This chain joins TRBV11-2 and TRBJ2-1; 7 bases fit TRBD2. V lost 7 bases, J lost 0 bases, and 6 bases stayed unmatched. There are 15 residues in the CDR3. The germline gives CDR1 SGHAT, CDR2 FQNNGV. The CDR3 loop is CASTLGLSSYNEQFF. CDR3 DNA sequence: TGTGCCAGCACCCTGGGACTAAGCTCCTACAATGAGCAGTTCTTC.

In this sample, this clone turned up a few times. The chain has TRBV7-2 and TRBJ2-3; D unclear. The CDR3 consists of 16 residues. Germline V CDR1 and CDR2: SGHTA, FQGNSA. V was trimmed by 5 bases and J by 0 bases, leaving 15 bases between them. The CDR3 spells CASSIRRKASTDTQYF. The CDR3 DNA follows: TGTGCCAGCAGCATCCGACGGAAAGCTAGCACAGATACGCAGTATTTT.

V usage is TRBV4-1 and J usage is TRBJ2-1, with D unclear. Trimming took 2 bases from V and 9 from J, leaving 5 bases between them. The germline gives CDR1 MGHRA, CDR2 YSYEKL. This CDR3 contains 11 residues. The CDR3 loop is CASSQLIEQFF. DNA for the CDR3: TGCGCCAGCAGCCAATTAATTGAGCAGTTCTTC.

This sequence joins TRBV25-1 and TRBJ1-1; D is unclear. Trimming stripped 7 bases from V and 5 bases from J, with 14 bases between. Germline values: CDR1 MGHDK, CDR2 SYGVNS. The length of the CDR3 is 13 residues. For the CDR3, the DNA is TGTGCCAGCACCTTCAGTGACCTTACTGAAGCTTTCTTT. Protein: CASTFSDLTEAFF.

CDR3 nucleotide sequence: TGTGCCAGCAGCCGAAACGGGGAGACCCAGTACTTC. This gives the protein CASSRNGETQYF. The rearrangement links TRBV16 to TRBJ2-5; D is undetermined. Germline loops: CDR1 KGHSY, CDR2 FQNENV. CDR3 size: 12 residues. Trimming removed 4 bases from V and 5 bases from J, with 8 bases in between.

Here the CDR3 reads CASSMSSGIYNEQFF. The CDR3 DNA reads as TGTGCCAGTAGTATGTCTAGCGGGATATACAATGAGCAGTTCTTC. The chain uses TRBV19 and TRBJ2-1, with 9 positions matching TRBD2. In germline, CDR1 is LNHDA, CDR2 SQIVND (reference sequence). Germline trimming cut 3 bases from V and 4 bases from J; bases unmatched to any gene: 4. The CDR3 sequence is 15 residues long.

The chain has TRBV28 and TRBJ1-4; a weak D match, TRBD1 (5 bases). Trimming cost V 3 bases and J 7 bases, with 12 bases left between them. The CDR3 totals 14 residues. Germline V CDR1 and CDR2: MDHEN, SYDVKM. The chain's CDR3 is CASSLLGLREKLFF. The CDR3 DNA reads TGTGCCAGCAGTTTGCTGGGGCTACGTGAAAAACTGTTTTTT.

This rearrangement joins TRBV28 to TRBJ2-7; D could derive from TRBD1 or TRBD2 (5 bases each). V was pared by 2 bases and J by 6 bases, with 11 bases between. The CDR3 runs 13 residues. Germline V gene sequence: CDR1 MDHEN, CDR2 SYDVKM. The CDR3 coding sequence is TGTGCCAGCAGTTTAGCCTGGGACGGCGAGCAGTACTTC. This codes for CASSLAWDGEQYF.

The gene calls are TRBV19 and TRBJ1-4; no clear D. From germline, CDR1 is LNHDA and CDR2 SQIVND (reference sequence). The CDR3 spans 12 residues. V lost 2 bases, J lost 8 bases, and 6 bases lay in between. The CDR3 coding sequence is TGTGCCAGTAGTATATCGTGGGAAAAACTGTTTTTT. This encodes CASSISWEKLFF. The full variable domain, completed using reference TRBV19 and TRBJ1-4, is DGGITQSPKYLFRKEGQNVTLSCEQNLNHDAMYWYRQDPGQGLRLIYYSQIVNDFQKGDIAEGYSVSREKKESFPLTVTSAQKNPTAFYLCASSISWEKLFFGSGTQLSVL.

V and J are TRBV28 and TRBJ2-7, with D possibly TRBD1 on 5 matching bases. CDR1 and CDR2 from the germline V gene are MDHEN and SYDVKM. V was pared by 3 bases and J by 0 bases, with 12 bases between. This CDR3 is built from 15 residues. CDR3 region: CASSFYRTSSYEQYF. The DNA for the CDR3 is TGTGCCAGCAGTTTCTACAGGACAAGCTCCTACGAGCAGTACTTC.

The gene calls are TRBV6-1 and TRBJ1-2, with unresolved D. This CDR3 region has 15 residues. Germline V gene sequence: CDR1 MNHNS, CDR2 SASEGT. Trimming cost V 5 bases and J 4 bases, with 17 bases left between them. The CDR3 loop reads CASSSLHIRIYGYTF. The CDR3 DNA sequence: TGTGCCAGCAGTTCCCTCCATATCAGAATCTATGGCTACACCTTC.

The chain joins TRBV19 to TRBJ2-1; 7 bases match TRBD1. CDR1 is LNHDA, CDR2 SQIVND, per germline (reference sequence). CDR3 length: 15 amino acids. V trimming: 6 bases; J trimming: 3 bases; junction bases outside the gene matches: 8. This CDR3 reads CASRLTGDLYNEQFF. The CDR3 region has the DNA TGTGCCAGTAGATTAACAGGGGACCTCTACAATGAGCAGTTCTTC.

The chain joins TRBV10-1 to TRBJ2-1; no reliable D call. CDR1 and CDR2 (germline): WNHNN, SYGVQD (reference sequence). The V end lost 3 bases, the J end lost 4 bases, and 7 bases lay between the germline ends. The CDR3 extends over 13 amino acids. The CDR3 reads CASSELRYNEQFF. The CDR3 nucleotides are TGCGCCAGCAGTGAATTAAGATACAATGAGCAGTTCTTC.

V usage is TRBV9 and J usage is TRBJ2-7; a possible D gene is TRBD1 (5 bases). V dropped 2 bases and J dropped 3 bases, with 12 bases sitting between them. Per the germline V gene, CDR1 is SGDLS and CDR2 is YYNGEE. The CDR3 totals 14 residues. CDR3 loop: CASSVDNRIYEQYF. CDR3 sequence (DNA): TGTGCCAGCAGCGTGGACAACAGAATCTACGAGCAGTACTTC.

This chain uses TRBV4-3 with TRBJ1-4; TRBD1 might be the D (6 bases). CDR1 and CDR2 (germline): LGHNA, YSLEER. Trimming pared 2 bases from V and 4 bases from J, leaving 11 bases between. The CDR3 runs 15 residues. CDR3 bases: TGCGCCAGCAGCCAAACTCGGACAGTTAATGAAAAACTGTTTTTT. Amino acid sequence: CASSQTRTVNEKLFF.